This T cell receptor (beta chain) came from a study of cytomegalovirus exposure and HLA in healthy donors. Whole-study results and caveats: In a later analysis, most CMV-associated TCR beta chains appeared HLA-restricted. Earlier findings revealed that most TCR beta V segments proved productive either about 87% or about 30% of the time. In a later analysis, across HLA loci, associated TCR counts were highest for DRB1, lowest for HLA-C.

Points on this clone: Antigen unknown.

The PCR ran on 60 Vbeta and 13 Jbeta primers. This table comes from immunoSEQ multiplex PCR, and its TCRdb copy is limited to in-frame clones, with some not included. The sample contains approximately 170,000 clones, roughly 84% of which appear only once. CDR3 length: 15 amino acids. Trimming removed 0 bases from V and 4 bases from J, with 12 bases in between. CDR1 MNHEY and CDR2 SVGAGI come from the germline V gene. The chain links TRBV6-5 to TRBJ1-1; no clear D gene. The clonotype was recovered from a boy younger than 10 in good health and CMV-seronegative. Sequencing was carried out using PBMCs. The CDR3 reads CASSYSGGFVTEAFF. Written as DNA, the CDR3 is TGTGCCAGCAGTTACTCCGGAGGGTTCGTCACTGAAGCTTTCTTT.